This T cell receptor (beta chain) was profiled in a study of CD8+ T cells in alopecia areata. In the study overall: Percentage of affected scalp area was the basis on which treated patients' severity was scored.

This clone appeared many times. Its antigen is as yet unknown. After isolation, RNA underwent reverse transcription to generate cDNA as the sequencing template. TCRdb's copy holds only in-frame clones and misses some; the assay was immunoSEQ multiplex PCR. This table holds approximately 210,000 clones, roughly two fifths found once. CDR1 is LGHNA and CDR2 is YNFKEQ in the germline V gene. Trimming removed 5 bases from V and 4 bases from J; junction bases left unmatched: 15. There are 17 residues in the CDR3. The treatment denotes: oral pan-JAK inhibitor, 5-10 mg twice daily. Alopecia areata patients provided lesional scalp punch biopsies and peripheral blood, both collected for the study. Study-wide findings and caveats: Lesional scalp exceeded normal scalp in clonality, especially in alopecia totalis/universalis. Scalp repertoires also include resident alphabeta T cells from normal skin.

The chain couples TRBV4-2 to TRBJ2-7; 9 bases fit TRBD2. The sample consisted of CD4+ T cells sorted from blood, taken at roughly week 38, from a patient treated with tofacitinib. This receptor was taken from a human donor with alopecia areata. CDR3 region: CASSDSSSGRRSYEQYF. CDR3 nucleotides: TGTGCCAGCAGCGACAGCAGTAGCGGGAGAAGGTCGTACGAGCAGTACTTC.